This T cell receptor (beta chain) was recovered during a study of T cell clonality in common variable immunodeficiency. Some clones are missing from TCRdb's copy, which holds only in-frame ones; the method was immunoSEQ multiplex PCR. Found here are about 28,000 clones, no singletons; the ten largest cover 3.1%. From germline, CDR1 is SGHTA and CDR2 FQGTGA. V gave up 5 bases and J gave up 5 bases; unmatched junction bases: 4. The CDR3 has 13 residues. This clone appeared many times. The antigen remains undetermined. The sequence runs out 3 residues before the end of the CDR3; the remainder is reconstructed from the germline J gene. Study-level results: TCRbeta clonality was increased in CVID versus healthy controls. Fewer deletions and N-nucleotide insertions were reportedly seen in common variable immunodeficiency TCR beta sequences.

No CVID subject was ill or on immunomodulatory drugs when sampled. The chain joins TRBV7-3 to TRBJ2-5, with TRBD1 matching 8 bases. The TCR comes from a human donor with common variable immunodeficiency. The sequencing input was peripheral blood mononuclear cells. CDR3 loop: CASSKDRDETQYF. Partial CDR3 DNA: TGTGCCAGCAGCAAGGACAGGGACGAGACC.